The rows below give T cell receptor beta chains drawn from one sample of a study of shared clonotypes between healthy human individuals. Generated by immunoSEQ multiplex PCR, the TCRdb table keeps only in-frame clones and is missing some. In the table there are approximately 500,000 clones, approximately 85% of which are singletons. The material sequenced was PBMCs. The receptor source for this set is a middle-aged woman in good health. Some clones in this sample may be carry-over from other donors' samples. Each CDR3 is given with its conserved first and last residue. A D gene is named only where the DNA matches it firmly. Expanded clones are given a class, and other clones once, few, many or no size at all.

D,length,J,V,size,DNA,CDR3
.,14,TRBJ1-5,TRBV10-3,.,TGTGCCATCAGTGAGGACAGTAGCAATCAGCCCCAGCATTTT,CAISEDSSNQPQHF
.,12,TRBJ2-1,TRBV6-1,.,TGTGCCAGCGGGGCGGGATACAATGAGCAGTTCTTC,CASGAGYNEQFF
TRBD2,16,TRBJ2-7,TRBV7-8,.,TGTGCCAGCAGCTTAAAGAGGACTAGCGGGAGCGACGAGCAGTACTTC,CASSLKRTSGSDEQYF
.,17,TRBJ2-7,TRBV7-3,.,TGTGCCAGCAGACCACCGTCGGTGGTACAGGTCTTTTGCGAGCAGTACTTC,CASRPPSVVQVFCEQYF
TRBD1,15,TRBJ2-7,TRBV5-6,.,TGTGCCAGCAGCTTGGGGGACAGGGTTTTCTACGAGCAGTACTTC,CASSLGDRVFYEQYF
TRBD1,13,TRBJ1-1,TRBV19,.,TGTGCCAGCGGGAGACAGGGAAACACTGAAGCTTTCTTT,CASGRQGNTEAFF
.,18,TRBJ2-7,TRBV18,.,TGTGCCAGCTCACCAGCTCCTGGGGGAGGGGACAGTCCCTACGAGCAGTACTTC,CASSPAPGGGDSPYEQYF
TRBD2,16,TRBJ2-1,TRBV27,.,TGTGCCAGCCGCACTTCCCGGGAGGGCCGGGTGGGTGAGCAGTTCTTC,CASRTSREGRVGEQFF
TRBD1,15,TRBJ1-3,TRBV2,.,TGTGCCAGCAGTAACGGACAGGGGTCTGGAAACACCATATATTTT,CASSNGQGSGNTIYF
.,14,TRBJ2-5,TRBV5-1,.,TGCGCCAGCAGCTTGGGGGCAGGCCAAGAGACCCAGTACTTC,CASSLGAGQETQYF
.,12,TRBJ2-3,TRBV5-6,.,TGTGCCAGCAGCTTAAGCACAGATACGCAGTATTTT,CASSLSTDTQYF
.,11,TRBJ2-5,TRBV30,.,TGTGCCTGGGACGCAACGGAGACCCAGTACTTC,CAWDATETQYF
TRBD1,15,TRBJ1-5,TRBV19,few,TGTGCCAGTAGTAGGGGACAGGGTCAATATCAGCCCCAGCATTTT,CASSRGQGQYQPQHF
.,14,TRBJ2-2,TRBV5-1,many,TGCGCCAGCAGCTTAGGGGAGTACACCGGGGAGCTGTTTTTT,CASSLGEYTGELFF
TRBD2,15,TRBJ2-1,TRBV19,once,TGTGCCAGTAGTAAGACTAGCGGGAGTTACAATGAGCAGTTCTTC,CASSKTSGSYNEQFF
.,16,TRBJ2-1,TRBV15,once,TGTGCCACCAGCAGAATGGTACTGAGCTCCTACAATGAGCAGTTCTTC,CATSRMVLSSYNEQFF
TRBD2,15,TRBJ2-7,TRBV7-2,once,TGTGCCAGCAGCTTAGGACTCGCGGGAGCGGTCGAGCAGTACTTC,CASSLGLAGAVEQYF
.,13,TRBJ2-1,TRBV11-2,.,TGTGCCAGCAGCACCGGACGCTACAATGAGCAGTTCTTC,CASSTGRYNEQFF
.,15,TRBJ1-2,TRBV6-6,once,TGTGCCAGCAGTCCGTGGGAGGGCGACGTTAATGGCTACACCTTC,CASSPWEGDVNGYTF
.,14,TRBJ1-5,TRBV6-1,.,TGTGCCAGCAGGCCCACAGGGTTCAATCAGCCCCAGCATTTT,CASRPTGFNQPQHF
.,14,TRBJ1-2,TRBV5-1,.,TGCGCCAGCAGCACAACGACGGGGGGTACTGGCTACACCTTC,CASSTTTGGTGYTF
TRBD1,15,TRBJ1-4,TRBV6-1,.,TGTGCCAGCACATATGCGGGACAGATTAATGAAAAACTGTTTTTT,CASTYAGQINEKLFF
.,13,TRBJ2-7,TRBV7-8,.,TGTGCCAGCAGTTTCGGACAGTTCAACGAGCAGTACTTC,CASSFGQFNEQYF
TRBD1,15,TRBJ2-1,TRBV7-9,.,TGTGCCAGCAGCTCCTACAGGGGTGAGAACAATGAGCAGTTCTTC,CASSSYRGENNEQFF
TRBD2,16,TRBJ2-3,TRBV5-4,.,TGTGCCAGCAGCTACAAAGCGGGAGCGGGCACAGATACGCAGTATTTT,CASSYKAGAGTDTQYF
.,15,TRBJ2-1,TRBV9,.,TGTGCCAGCAGCGTAGAGGTGGGATATCGAGGTGAGCAGTTCTTC,CASSVEVGYRGEQFF
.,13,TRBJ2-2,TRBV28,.,TGTGCCAGCAGTTTGGAGTACACCGGGGAGCTGTTTTTT,CASSLEYTGELFF
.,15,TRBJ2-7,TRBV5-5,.,TGTGCCAGCAGCTTGGTGGCGGCGGCCTCCTACGAGCAGTACTTC,CASSLVAAASYEQYF
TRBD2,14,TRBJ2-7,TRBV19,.,TGTGCCAGTAGTATCGAGCGGGGACCCTACGAGCAGTACTTC,CASSIERGPYEQYF
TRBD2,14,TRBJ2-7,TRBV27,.,TGTGCCAGCAGTTCGGGACTAGCGCCTTTCGAGCAGTACTTC,CASSSGLAPFEQYF
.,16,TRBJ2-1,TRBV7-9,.,TGTGCCAGCAGCAGCCGCCTTGGGGCGGCAGACAATGAGCAGTTCTTC,CASSSRLGAADNEQFF
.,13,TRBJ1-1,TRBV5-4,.,TGTGCCAGCAGCTTGGGGGCTAACACTGAAGCTTTCTTT,CASSLGANTEAFF
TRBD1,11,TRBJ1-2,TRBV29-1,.,TGCAGCGCAGGGACAGACTATGGCTACACCTTC,CSAGTDYGYTF
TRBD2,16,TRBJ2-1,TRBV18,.,TGTGCCAGCTCACCCCCTAGCGGGAGCTCCTACAATGAGCAGTTCTTC,CASSPPSGSSYNEQFF
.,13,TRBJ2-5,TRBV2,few,TGTGCCAGCAACGGTGATTCGGGAGAGACCCAGTACTTC,CASNGDSGETQYF
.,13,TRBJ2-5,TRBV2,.,TGTGCCAGCAGTGAAGGTATGCAAGAGACCCAGTACTTC,CASSEGMQETQYF
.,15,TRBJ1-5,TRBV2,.,TGTGCCAGCAGTGAAGCTAGGGCGTCGGGTCAGCCCCAGCATTTT,CASSEARASGQPQHF